This entry describes one T cell receptor beta chain. The entry originates in a study of T cell changes during pregnancy in multiple sclerosis. Germline lookup yields CDR1 SGHRS and CDR2 YFSETQ. CDR3 size: 15 residues. The V end was cut by 4 bases, the J end by 7 bases, with 18 bases between. The repertoire was sequenced with immunoSEQ multiplex PCR; TCRdb's copy has only in-frame clones and lacks some. Of roughly 52,000 clones in the sample, 94% were seen once. The TCR comes from a female donor with multiple sclerosis, enrolled in a pregnancy study. The source material was CD8+ T cells from peripheral blood mononuclear cells, sampled before pregnancy. The chain is built from TRBV5-1 and TRBJ1-5, with no clear D. The CDR3 spells CASSLLGGPRQPQHF. As DNA, the CDR3 is TGCGCCAGCAGCCTACTAGGAGGGCCCCGGCAGCCCCAGCATTTT.